This T cell receptor (beta chain) is from a study of cytomegalovirus exposure and HLA in healthy donors. General observations from the study: CMV serostatus was the only recorded immune exposure for donors.

Notes on this clone: No antigen is known for it.

PCR employed 60 Vbeta and 13 Jbeta primers. Per the study methods: Unique TCR beta chains totaled about 78 million in a later count, with roughly 11 million of them shared. Only in-frame clones appear in the TCRdb table, and some are missing; sequencing was by immunoSEQ multiplex PCR. V and J calls and clone size come straight from that table; D and trimming were deduced from the DNA. This sample has more than 70,000 clones, with around four fifths found just once. V gave up 0 bases and J gave up 0 bases, with 7 bases separating them. CDR3 length: 15 residues. CDR1 SGDLS and CDR2 YYNGEE come from the germline V gene.

The TCR sequence derives from a boy aged 10-17 years in good health and CMV-seronegative. Input material: PBMCs. The V and J genes are TRBV9 and TRBJ2-1; D gene uncertain. CDR3 sequence: CASSVEHRSYNEQFF. Here the CDR3 DNA reads TGTGCCAGCAGCGTAGAACACCGCTCCTACAATGAGCAGTTCTTC.